These T cell receptor beta chains were read from a single sample in a study of T cell repertoires in cytomegalovirus infection. TCRdb independently ran MiXCR on the reads; one entry per CDR3 protein. The sample contains 75,000 to 100,000 distinct CDR3 sequences, about half of which appear only once. No cognate antigen is known for these TCRs. Sequenced here: CD8+ T cells from cultured PBMCs, sampled from culture after CMV antigen stimulation. The receptor source for this set is a human donor in good health (CMV status not recorded). Some clones in this sample may be carry-over from other donors' samples. Both conserved end residues are part of each CDR3. D genes are given only for firm matches. The size of a clone is reported for some rows only, either as once, few or many, or as a class for expanded clones.

clone_size | cdr3_length | d_call | j_call | v_call | cdr3_nt | cdr3_aa
NA | 15 | TRBD1 | TRBJ2-7 | TRBV2 | TGTGCCAGCAGCGAAACGGGACAGGGGGAATACGAGCAGTACTTC | CASSETGQGEYEQYF
NA | 13 | TRBD2 | TRBJ2-5 | TRBV6-5 | TGTGCCAGCTTCCCCGGGGAGGGGGAGACCCAGTACTTC | CASFPGEGETQYF
few | 15 | TRBD2 | TRBJ2-3 | TRBV6-1 | TGTGCCAGCAGTGATGAGGGACTAGCGCCAGATACGCAGTATTTT | CASSDEGLAPDTQYF
NA | 15 | NA | TRBJ1-3 | TRBV12-3/TRBV12-4 | TGTGCCAGCAGTCCGAAACAGGGATCTGGAAACACCATATATTTT | CASSPKQGSGNTIYF
NA | 17 | NA | TRBJ2-5 | TRBV28 | TGTGCCAGCAACGTCGCCGTTAGGGCGCGGCCGGGAGAGACCCAGTACTTC | CASNVAVRARPGETQYF
few | 13 | NA | TRBJ2-7 | TRBV7-9 | TGTGCCAGCAGCTCTTCAGGGTCCCACGAGCAGTACTTC | CASSSSGSHEQYF
NA | 16 | TRBD2 | TRBJ2-1 | TRBV7-4 | TGTGCCAGCAGCTCGCCCGGGACTAGCGGGGGGGCGGAGCAGTTCTTC | CASSSPGTSGGAEQFF
few | 16 | NA | TRBJ2-1 | TRBV20-1 | TGCAGTGCTAGAGATAATCTCGGGGTCTCCTACAATGAGCAGTTCTTC | CSARDNLGVSYNEQFF
few | 14 | NA | TRBJ2-3 | TRBV11-2 | TGTGCCAGCACCTGGATAACGGCGACAGATACGCAGTATTTT | CASTWITATDTQYF
few | 16 | TRBD2 | TRBJ2-1 | TRBV12-3/TRBV12-4 | TGTGCCAGCAGTTTGGGACTAGCGGGGGGCAACAATGAGCAGTTCTTC | CASSLGLAGGNNEQFF
NA | 14 | NA | TRBJ2-7 | TRBV7-8 | TGTGCCTGCAGCTGGGATTTCCCTGGCGACGAGCAGTACTTC | CACSWDFPGDEQYF
NA | 18 | TRBD2 | TRBJ2-1 | TRBV7-9 | TGTGCCAGCAGCTTAGATTGGACTAGCGGGAGTGGGAGCAATGAGCAGTTCTTC | CASSLDWTSGSGSNEQFF
few | 12 | NA | TRBJ1-5 | TRBV7-9 | TGTGCCAGCAGTCAGACAGATCAGCCCCAGCATTTT | CASSQTDQPQHF
NA | 14 | NA | TRBJ2-5 | TRBV7-8 | TGTGCCAGCAGCCCCACCGTGGTGCAAGAGACCCAGTACTTC | CASSPTVVQETQYF
NA | 17 | NA | TRBJ2-2 | TRBV7-6 | TGTGCTAGCAGCTCACCTAATGATCGGGGGTACACCGGGGAGCTGTTTTTT | CASSSPNDRGYTGELFF
few | 15 | NA | TRBJ1-2 | TRBV19 | TGTGCCAGTAGTATGAGGGGTACCAACCTCGATGGCTACACCTTC | CASSMRGTNLDGYTF
NA | 17 | NA | TRBJ2-6 | TRBV7-3 | TGTGCCAGCAGCTCCCAGAGGATGGGGGCTGGGGCCAACGTCCTGACTTTC | CASSSQRMGAGANVLTF
few | 14 | NA | TRBJ1-1 | TRBV27 | TGTGCCAGCAGTGCCTCCAGGGTTTCCACTGAAGCTTTCTTT | CASSASRVSTEAFF
NA | 15 | TRBD1 | TRBJ2-7 | TRBV4-3 | TGCGCCAGCAGCCAAGTGGACAGGAGCTCCTACGAGCAGTACTTC | CASSQVDRSSYEQYF
NA | 17 | TRBD1 | TRBJ2-1 | TRBV7-8 | TGTGCCAGCAGCTCTGGGAGGGGACAGGGACCCTACAATGAGCAGTTCTTC | CASSSGRGQGPYNEQFF
few | 13 | NA | TRBJ2-3 | TRBV12-3/TRBV12-4 | TGTGCCAGCAGTTTATCCTCTAGAGGAACGCAGTATTTT | CASSLSSRGTQYF
NA | 15 | NA | TRBJ2-7 | TRBV29-1 | TGCAGCGTGAAAGCAAAGGATCGGCCCTCCTACGAGCAGTACTTC | CSVKAKDRPSYEQYF
few | 15 | TRBD1 | TRBJ2-7 | TRBV7-3 | TGTGCCAGCAGCCCCGGCAGGGACAGCCTCTACGAGCAGTACTTC | CASSPGRDSLYEQYF
NA | 14 | NA | TRBJ2-1 | TRBV12-3/TRBV12-4 | TGTGCCAGCAGTTTTGAACTTCTAGAGAATGAGCAGTTCTTC | CASSFELLENEQFF
few | 24 | TRBD2 | TRBJ2-3 | TRBV15 | TGTGCCACCAGCAGTCCGAGGGACGGCAGGATCCTAGGACTAGCGGCCGCTAGCACAGATACGCAGTATTTT | CATSSPRDGRILGLAAASTDTQYF
NA | 15 | NA | TRBJ2-1 | TRBV6-1 | TGTGCCAGCAGTTACCGGGGCGCCCTCGGGAATGAGCAGTTCTTC | CASSYRGALGNEQFF
few | 12 | NA | TRBJ2-1 | TRBV7-2 | TGTGCCAGCAACGGGCCAGACAATGAGCAGTTCTTC | CASNGPDNEQFF
NA | 12 | NA | TRBJ1-4 | TRBV7-6 | TGTGCCAGCAGCCGTCCCGGTGAAAAACTGTTTTTT | CASSRPGEKLFF
few | 16 | TRBD2 | TRBJ2-1 | TRBV7-9 | TGTGCCCTTCCCCGGGCTAGCGGGGGGCGATACAATGAGCAGTTCTTC | CALPRASGGRYNEQFF
NA | 16 | TRBD2 | TRBJ2-7 | TRBV27 | TGTGCCAGCACCCGCCGGGGGGAACTAGATGGCTACGAGCAGTACTTC | CASTRRGELDGYEQYF
NA | 14 | TRBD2 | TRBJ2-7 | TRBV20-1 | TGCAGTGCTAGATCCGAGCGGGAGCGGGGCGAGCAGTACTTC | CSARSERERGEQYF
few | 16 | TRBD1 | TRBJ2-7 | TRBV7-8 | TGTGCCAGCAGACGTTTTCGGACAGGGGGAAAGAACGAGCAGTACTTC | CASRRFRTGGKNEQYF
NA | 19 | NA | TRBJ2-1 | TRBV20-1 | TGCAGTGCTAGGGGGGTCGTTCGGCAGGGAGTTATTTCGGGGGATGAGCAGTTCTTC | CSARGVVRQGVISGDEQFF
few | 17 | NA | TRBJ2-1 | TRBV11-3 | TGTGCCAGCAGCTTAGACGGCAGGTCGAGCTCCTACAATGAGCAGTTCTTC | CASSLDGRSSSYNEQFF
NA | 15 | NA | TRBJ2-2 | TRBV7-8 | TGTGCCAGCAGCCCCCCGATGGTTAACACCGGGGAGCTGTTTTTT | CASSPPMVNTGELFF
NA | 16 | TRBD2 | TRBJ2-7 | TRBV7-9 | TGTGCCAGCAGCATCCCAGGGACTAGCTATACCTACGAGCAGTACTTC | CASSIPGTSYTYEQYF
few | 17 | TRBD1 | TRBJ1-2 | TRBV6-5 | TGTGCCAGCAGCACGGACAGGGAAAGGTTCAGGAATGGTGGCTACACCTTC | CASSTDRERFRNGGYTF
many | 16 | NA | TRBJ1-1 | TRBV11-2 | TGTGCCAGCAGCTTATGGGACAAGCTTATGAACACTGAAGCTTTCTTT | CASSLWDKLMNTEAFF
many | 23 | NA | TRBJ1-5 | TRBV7-8 | TGTGCCAGCAGCTTAGGTCGATTGGTGGAGGTCGATAACGGTGTGGGGACGCGGCAGCCCCAGCATTTT | CASSLGRLVEVDNGVGTRQPQHF
few | 17 | TRBD2 | TRBJ2-1 | TRBV4-1 | TGCGCCAGCAGCCAACCGCCACTAGCGGGTCAATCCAATGAGCAGTTCTTC | CASSQPPLAGQSNEQFF
few | 17 | NA | TRBJ2-1 | TRBV11-2 | TGTGCCAGCAGGGTCGACGTGGGACAAAGCCCGTACAATGAGCAGTTCTTC | CASRVDVGQSPYNEQFF
NA | 17 | NA | TRBJ2-2 | TRBV7-3 | TGTGCCAGCAGCTTACTCTCTGGTAGCGCGAACACCGGGGAGCTGTTTTTT | CASSLLSGSANTGELFF